This entry features one T cell receptor (beta chain) sequence. The data were obtained in a study of blood T cell repertoires in COVID-19. For the study at large: Samples representing acute and convalescent COVID-19 were sourced from the United States, Italy and Spain.

Recruits, aged roughly 18 to 90 years, lived in about two dozen US areas. How the authors handled the data: Reference gene primers were amplified, and this amplification served to estimate nucleated cell counts. Method: immunoSEQ multiplex PCR; TCRdb's copy keeps in-frame clones and lacks some. V and J calls and clone size are as listed in that table; D and trimming were resolved from the DNA. Of a few hundred thousand clones listed, 70% to 90% were seen once; the top ten hold 4.5% to 7%. The CDR3 spans 15 residues. Germline V gives CDR1 SGHTA, CDR2 FQGNSA. V lost 5 bases to trimming and J lost 3 bases, with 14 bases between them.

The TCR was taken from a woman aged 25 to 39 who had recovered from COVID-19. V usage is TRBV7-2 and J usage is TRBJ1-3, with D uncertain. The sample was PBMCs or T cells enriched from blood (not recorded which). This CDR3 is CASSAMVGGGNTIYF. The CDR3 coding sequence is TGTGCCAGCAGCGCCATGGTGGGAGGTGGAAACACCATATATTTT. The full variable domain, with the rest looked up from reference TRBV7-2 and TRBJ1-3, is GAGVSQSPSNKVTEKGKDVELRCDPISGHTALYWYRQSLGQGLEFLIYFQGNSAPDKSGLPSDRFSAERTGGSVSTLTIQRTQQEDSAVYLCASSAMVGGGNTIYFGEGSWLTVV.